This TCR beta chain came from a study of blood T cells in healthy people across ages. Broader study findings: PBMCs left unsorted prevented a conclusive naive versus antigen-experienced comparison. Among long-lived donors, naive CD4+ cells were more numerous and diversity higher than in aged donors. Measured against age, TCR beta diversity per million T cells decreased in a roughly linear manner.

The V end lost 4 bases, the J end lost 0 bases, and 13 bases lay between the germline ends. Germline V lookup: CDR1 SEHNR, CDR2 FQNEAQ (reference sequence). The CDR3 sequence is 16 residues long. Through a sample-barcoded 5' primer and a J-beta primer mix, a second PCR was run for roughly 6 to 12 cycles. One entry per CDR3 protein results from TCRdb running MiXCR on the 5' RACE reads. Counted here are about 1,600,000 distinct CDR3 sequences, about 40% occurring once; the ten biggest clones make up 7.9%. This clonotype was counted a single time. Its antigen is unidentified. The origin of this receptor is a woman between 18 and 29 years old in good health. This chain uses TRBV7-9 with TRBJ1-3; D unresolved. Sequencing was done on a sample of blood. This CDR3 is CASSSRPHLSGNTIYF. CDR3 in DNA: TGTGCCAGCAGCTCCAGACCTCATCTCTCTGGAAACACCATATATTTT. The full variable domain, in which reference TRBV7-9 and TRBJ1-3 provide the parts outside the CDR3, is DTGVSQNPRHKITKRGQNVTFRCDPISEHNRLYWYRQTLGQGPEFLTYFQNEAQLEKSRLLSDRFSAERPKGSFSTLEIQRTEQGDSAMYLCASSSRPHLSGNTIYFGEGSWLTVV.